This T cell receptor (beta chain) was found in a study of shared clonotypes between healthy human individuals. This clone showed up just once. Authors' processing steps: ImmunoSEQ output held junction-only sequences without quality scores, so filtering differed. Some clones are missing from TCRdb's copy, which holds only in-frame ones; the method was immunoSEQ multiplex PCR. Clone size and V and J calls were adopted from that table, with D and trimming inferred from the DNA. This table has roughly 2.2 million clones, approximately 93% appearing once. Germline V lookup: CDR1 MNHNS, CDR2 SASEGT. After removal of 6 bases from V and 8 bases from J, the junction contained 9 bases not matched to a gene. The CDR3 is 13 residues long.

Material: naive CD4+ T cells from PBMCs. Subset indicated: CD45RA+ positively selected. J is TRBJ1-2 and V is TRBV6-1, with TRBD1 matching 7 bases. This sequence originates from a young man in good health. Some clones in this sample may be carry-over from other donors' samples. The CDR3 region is CASSIRQGRGYTF. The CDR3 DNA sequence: TGTGCCAGCAGCATTAGACAGGGTCGGGGCTACACCTTC.